This entry features one TCR beta chain sequence. These data belong to a study of blood T cells in healthy people across ages. The CDR3 runs to 15 residues. V shed 7 bases and J 7 bases; nucleotides not matched to a gene: 14. Germline V lookup: CDR1 SNHLY, CDR2 FYNNEI. Alongside a J-beta primer mix, a sample-barcoded 5' primer served in a second PCR lasting about 7 to 12 cycles. Every cDNA molecule carried a tag from a template-switch adaptor bearing 12 random nucleotides. TCRdb itself ran the 5' RACE reads through MiXCR, one entry per CDR3 protein. The data contain approximately 800,000 distinct CDR3 sequences, roughly 24% of them singletons. These sequences were also reported in another study, on T cells of mothers and their children. As that report states: Researchers report slightly higher, though non-significant, overlap in related mother-child pairs than in unrelated pairs. T cell clones that were persistent and microchimeric went undetected.

The rearrangement links TRBV2 to TRBJ2-7; 9 bases are a match to TRBD1. The specimen sequenced was blood. The source of this sequence is a boy younger than 18 in good health. The chain's CDR3 is CASKGTGYFGGEQYF. CDR3 nucleotide sequence: TGTGCCAGCAAAGGGACAGGGTACTTTGGGGGTGAGCAGTACTTC.